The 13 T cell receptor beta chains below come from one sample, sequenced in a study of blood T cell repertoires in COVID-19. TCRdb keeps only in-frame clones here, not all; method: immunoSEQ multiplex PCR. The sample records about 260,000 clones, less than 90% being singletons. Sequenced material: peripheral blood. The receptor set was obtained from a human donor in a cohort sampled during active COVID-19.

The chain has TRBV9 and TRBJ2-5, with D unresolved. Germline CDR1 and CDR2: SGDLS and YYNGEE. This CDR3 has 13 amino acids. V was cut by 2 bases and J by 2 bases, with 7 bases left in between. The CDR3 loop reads CASSVGQQETQYF. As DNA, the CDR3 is TGTGCCAGCAGCGTGGGCCAACAAGAGACCCAGTACTTC. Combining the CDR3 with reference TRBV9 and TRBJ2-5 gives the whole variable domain DSGVTQTPKHLITATGQRVTLRCSPRSGDLSVYWYQQSLDQGLQFLIQYYNGEERAKGNILERFSAQQFPDLHSELNLSSLELGDSALYFCASSVGQQETQYFGPGTRLLVL.

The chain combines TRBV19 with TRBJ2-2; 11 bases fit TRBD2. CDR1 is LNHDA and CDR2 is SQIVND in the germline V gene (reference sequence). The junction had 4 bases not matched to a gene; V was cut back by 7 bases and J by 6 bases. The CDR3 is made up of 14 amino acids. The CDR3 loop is CASNSGREAGELFF. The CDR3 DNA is TGTGCCAGTAATAGCGGGAGGGAAGCCGGGGAGCTGTTTTTT. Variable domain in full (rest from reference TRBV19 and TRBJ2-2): DGGITQSPKYLFRKEGQNVTLSCEQNLNHDAMYWYRQDPGQGLRLIYYSQIVNDFQKGDIAEGYSVSREKKESFPLTVTSAQKNPTAFYLCASNSGREAGELFFGEGSRLTVL.

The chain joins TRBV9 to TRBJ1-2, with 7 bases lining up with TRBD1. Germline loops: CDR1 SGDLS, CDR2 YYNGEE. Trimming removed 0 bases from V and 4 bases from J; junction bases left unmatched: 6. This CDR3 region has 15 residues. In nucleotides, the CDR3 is TGTGCCAGCAGCGTAGATCACAGGGGCGGCTATGGCTACACCTTC. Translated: CASSVDHRGGYGYTF.

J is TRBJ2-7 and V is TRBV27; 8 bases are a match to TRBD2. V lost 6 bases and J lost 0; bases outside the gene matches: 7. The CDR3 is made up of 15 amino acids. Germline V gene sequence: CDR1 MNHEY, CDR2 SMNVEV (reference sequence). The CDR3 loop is CASSLLADYSYEQYF. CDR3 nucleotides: TGTGCCAGCAGCCTACTAGCGGATTACTCCTACGAGCAGTACTTC.

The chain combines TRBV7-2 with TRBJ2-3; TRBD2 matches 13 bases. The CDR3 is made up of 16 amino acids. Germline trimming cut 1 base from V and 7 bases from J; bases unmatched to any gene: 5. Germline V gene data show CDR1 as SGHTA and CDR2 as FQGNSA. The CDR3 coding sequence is TGTGCCAGCAGCTTAGGGACTAGCGGGAGTCGGAATACGCAGTATTTT. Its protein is CASSLGTSGSRNTQYF.

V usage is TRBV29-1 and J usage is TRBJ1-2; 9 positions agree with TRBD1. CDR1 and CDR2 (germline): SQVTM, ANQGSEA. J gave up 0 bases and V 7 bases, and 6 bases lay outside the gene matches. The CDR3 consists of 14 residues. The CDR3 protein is CSAEDRGSNYGYTF. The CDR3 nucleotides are TGCAGCGCTGAGGACAGGGGATCTAACTATGGCTACACCTTC.

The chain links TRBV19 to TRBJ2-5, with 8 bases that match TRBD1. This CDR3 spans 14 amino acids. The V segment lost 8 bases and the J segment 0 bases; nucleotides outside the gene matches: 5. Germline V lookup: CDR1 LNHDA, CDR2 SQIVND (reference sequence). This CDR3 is CASGQGTYQETQYF. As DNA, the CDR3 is TGTGCCAGTGGACAGGGAACGTACCAAGAGACCCAGTACTTC.

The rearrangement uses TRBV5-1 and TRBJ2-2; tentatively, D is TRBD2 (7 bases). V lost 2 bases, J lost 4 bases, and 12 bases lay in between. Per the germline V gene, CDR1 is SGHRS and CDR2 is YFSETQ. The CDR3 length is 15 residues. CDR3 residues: CASSLQGGSTGELFF. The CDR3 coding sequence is TGCGCCAGCAGCTTACAGGGAGGGAGCACCGGGGAGCTGTTTTTT. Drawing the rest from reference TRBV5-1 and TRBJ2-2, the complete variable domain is KAGVTQTPRYLIKTRGQQVTLSCSPISGHRSVSWYQQTPGQGLQFLFEYFSETQRNKGNFPGRFSGRQFSNSRSEMNVSTLELGDSALYLCASSLQGGSTGELFFGEGSRLTVL.

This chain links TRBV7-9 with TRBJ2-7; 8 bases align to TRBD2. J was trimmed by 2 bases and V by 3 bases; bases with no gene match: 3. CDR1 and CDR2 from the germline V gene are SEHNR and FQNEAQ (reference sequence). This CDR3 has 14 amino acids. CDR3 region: CASSFYSGAYEQYF. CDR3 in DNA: TGTGCCAGCAGCTTTTATAGCGGGGCCTACGAGCAGTACTTC.

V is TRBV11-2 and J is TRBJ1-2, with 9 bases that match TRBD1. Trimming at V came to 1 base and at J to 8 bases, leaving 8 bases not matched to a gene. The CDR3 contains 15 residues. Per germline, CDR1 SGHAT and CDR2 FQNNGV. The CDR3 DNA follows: TGTGCCAGCAGCTTAGGGCCGACAGGGGGATGGGGCTACACCTTC. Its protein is CASSLGPTGGWGYTF.

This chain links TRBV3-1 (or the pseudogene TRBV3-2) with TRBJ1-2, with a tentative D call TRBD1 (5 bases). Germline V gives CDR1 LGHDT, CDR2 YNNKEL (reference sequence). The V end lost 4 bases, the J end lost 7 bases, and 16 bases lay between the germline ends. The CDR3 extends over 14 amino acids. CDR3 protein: CASSPRPGESGYTF. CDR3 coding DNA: TGTGCCAGCAGCCCCCGGCCGGGGGAGTCTGGCTACACCTTC.

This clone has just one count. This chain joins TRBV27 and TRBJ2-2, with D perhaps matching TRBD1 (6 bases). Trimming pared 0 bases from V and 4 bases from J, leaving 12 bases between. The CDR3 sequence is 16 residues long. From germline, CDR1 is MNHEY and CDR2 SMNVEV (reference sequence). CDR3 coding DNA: TGTGCCAGCAGTTTATCTAGGGGGAGTGGCACCGGGGAGCTGTTTTTT. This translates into CASSLSRGSGTGELFF.

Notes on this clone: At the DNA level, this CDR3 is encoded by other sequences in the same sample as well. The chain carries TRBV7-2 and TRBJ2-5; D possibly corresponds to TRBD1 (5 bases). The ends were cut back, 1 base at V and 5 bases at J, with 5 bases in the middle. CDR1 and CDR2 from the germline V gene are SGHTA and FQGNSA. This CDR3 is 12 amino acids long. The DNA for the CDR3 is TGTGCCAGCAGCTTAGACAGGGAGACCCAGTACTTC. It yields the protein CASSLDRETQYF.